What follows are 30 T cell receptor beta chains derived from one specimen sequenced in a study of graft-versus-host responses after intestinal transplantation. Only in-frame clones appear in the TCRdb table, and some are missing; sequencing was by immunoSEQ multiplex PCR. This sample has approximately 22,000 clones, with more than 40% found just once. The sample was alloreactive CD4+ T cells from a mixed lymphocyte reaction culture, taken before intestinal transplant. The subset was: CFSE-low proliferating T cells sorted from roughly 6-day pre-transplant mixed lymphocyte reaction (GvH or HvG direction). These receptor sequences come from a human patient who received an intestinal transplant.

The chain recombines TRBV10-3 with TRBJ2-7; the match to TRBD2 covers 14 bases. CDR3 length equals 14 residues. Trimming at V came to 2 bases and at J to 6 bases, leaving 0 bases not matched to a gene. The V gene's germline CDR1 is ENHRY and CDR2 SYGVKD. CDR3: CAISEGLAGGEQYF. The CDR3 DNA reads as TGTGCCATCAGTGAGGGACTAGCGGGGGGCGAGCAGTACTTC.

This sequence joins TRBV29-1 and TRBJ2-3; 8 positions match TRBD1. In germline, CDR1 is SQVTM, CDR2 ANQGSEA. CDR3 size: 15 residues. The V and J ends lost 7 bases and 2 bases, in that order; junction bases with no gene match: 11. The CDR3 spells CSGHDRGRPTDTQYF. For the CDR3, the DNA is TGCAGCGGGCACGACAGGGGCCGCCCCACAGATACGCAGTATTTT.

The chain combines TRBV5-1 with TRBJ1-1; no reliable D call. Germline CDR1 is SGHRS and CDR2 is YFSETQ. Trimming stripped 0 bases from V and 1 base from J, with 10 bases between. The CDR3 runs 15 residues. CDR3 DNA: TGCGCCAGCAGCTTGGTTGTCGCGGGGAACACTGAAGCTTTCTTT. Protein sequence: CASSLVVAGNTEAFF.

The chain carries TRBV4-2 and TRBJ2-7; 15 bases agree with TRBD2. The ends lost 3 bases at V and 3 bases at J; junction bases unmatched: 0. The CDR3 is 15 amino acids. Germline lookup yields CDR1 LGHNA and CDR2 YNFKEQ. This CDR3 is CASSQGLAGGYEQYF. Here the CDR3 DNA reads TGTGCCAGCAGCCAGGGACTAGCGGGGGGCTACGAGCAGTACTTC.

V usage is TRBV5-1 and J usage is TRBJ2-3, with 8 bases lining up with TRBD1. The CDR3 loop spans 14 amino acids. Germline values: CDR1 SGHRS, CDR2 YFSETQ. Trimming cost V 4 bases and J 0 bases; bases outside gene matches: 1. CDR3 nucleotide sequence: TGCGCCAGCAGCCAGGGGGCGAGCACAGATACGCAGTATTTT. It translates to CASSQGASTDTQYF.

This clone appeared a few times. V is TRBV7-2 and J is TRBJ1-5, with D possibly TRBD1 on 6 matching bases. CDR3 length equals 16 residues. The V end lost 5 bases, the J end lost 4 bases, and 18 bases lay between the germline ends. In germline, CDR1 is SGHTA, CDR2 FQGNSA. The CDR3 region is CASSPAATGPNQPQHF. In DNA form, the CDR3 reads TGTGCCAGCAGCCCCGCAGCCACAGGGCCGAATCAGCCCCAGCATTTT.

This clone came up a few times. The V gene is TRBV6-4, the J gene TRBJ1-1, with D possibly matching TRBD1 (6 bases). The CDR3 consists of 14 residues. V lost 6 bases and J lost 1, with 12 bases in between. CDR1 and CDR2 (germline): MRHNA, SNTAGT. The CDR3 protein is CASSPGAWNTEAFF. In nucleotides, the CDR3 is TGTGCCAGCAGCCCAGGGGCTTGGAACACTGAAGCTTTCTTT.

The chain recombines TRBV11-2 with TRBJ2-3; D uncertain. V was shortened by 6 bases and J by 2 bases, with 9 bases between the two germline ends. This CDR3 spans 13 amino acids. The germline gives CDR1 SGHAT, CDR2 FQNNGV. For the CDR3, the DNA is TGTGCCAGCAGACAGCAGAACACAGATACGCAGTATTTT. It is translated as CASRQQNTDTQYF.

This clone was seen a handful of times. The chain carries TRBV9 and TRBJ2-5; 8 bases fit TRBD2. The trim removed 3 bases at V and 5 bases at J, leaving 9 bases unmatched. Per germline, CDR1 SGDLS and CDR2 YYNGEE. The CDR3 totals 15 residues. CDR3 bases: TGTGCCAGCAGCGCCGCGGGGGGCGTAGGGGAGACCCAGTACTTC. Translation: CASSAAGGVGETQYF.

The chain uses TRBV5-6 and TRBJ1-6; 9 bases fit TRBD1. Germline-derived CDR1 and CDR2 are SGHDT and YYEEEE. The CDR3 is 15 amino acids. Trimming removed 2 bases from V and 9 bases from J; junction bases left unmatched: 6. In nucleotides, the CDR3 is TGTGCCAGCAGCTTCCTCGGACAGGGGACTTCACCCCTCCACTTT. Protein: CASSFLGQGTSPLHF. Filled out from reference TRBV5-6 and TRBJ1-6, the complete variable domain reads DAGVTQSPTHLIKTRGQQVTLRCSPKSGHDTVSWYQQALGQGPQFIFQYYEEEERQRGNFPDRFSGHQFPNYSSELNVNALLLGDSALYLCASSFLGQGTSPLHFGNGTRLTVT.

The chain recombines TRBV5-4 with TRBJ1-1, with D unclear. This CDR3 comprises 15 residues. Germline lookup yields CDR1 SGHNT and CDR2 YYREEE (reference sequence). Trimming cost V 0 bases and J 4 bases, with 13 bases left between them. CDR3 amino acids: CASSLASWRSTEAFF. CDR3 nucleotide sequence: TGTGCCAGCAGCTTGGCCTCATGGCGGTCCACTGAAGCTTTCTTT.

V usage is TRBV11-3 and J usage is TRBJ2-5; 9 nucleotides line up with TRBD1. The J call is uncertain, as TRBJ2-7 better fits the DNA end. The CDR3 contains 19 residues. The germline V gene has CDR1 SGHNT and CDR2 YENEEA. Here the CDR3 reads CASSSRTRQGGLGRYEQYF. The CDR3 DNA sequence: TGTGCCAGCAGCTCCCGGACCAGACAGGGGGGTTTAGGAAGGTACGAGCAGTACTTC.

The chain joins TRBV7-3 to TRBJ2-2, with a possible D match to TRBD2 (5 bases). CDR1 and CDR2 (germline): SGHTA, FQGTGA. The V gene lost 5 bases and the J gene lost 5 bases, with 12 bases spanning the gap. The CDR3 sequence is 14 residues long. The CDR3 bases are TGTGCCAGCAGCGGGAGTAGTGGTACCGGGGAGCTGTTTTTT. The encoded protein is CASSGSSGTGELFF.

This clone was detected only once. The V call is TRBV18, the J call TRBJ2-3; 9 bases are shared with TRBD2. The ends lost 3 bases at V and 8 bases at J; junction bases unmatched: 12. The CDR3 totals 16 residues. Per germline, CDR1 KGHSH and CDR2 LQKENI. CDR3 nucleotide sequence: TGTGCCAGCTCACCCCTGGGAGCGGGGGGCCCCCCTACGCAGTATTTT. This codes for CASSPLGAGGPPTQYF. Filled out from reference TRBV18 and TRBJ2-3, the complete variable domain reads NAGVMQNPRHLVRRRGQEARLRCSPMKGHSHVYWYRQLPEEGLKFMVYLQKENIIDESGMPKERFSAEFPKEGPSILRIQQVVRGDSAAYFCASSPLGAGGPPTQYFGPGTRLTVL.

The J gene is TRBJ2-7, the V gene TRBV5-1; 9 bases match TRBD2. Germline CDR1 and CDR2: SGHRS and YFSETQ. This CDR3 region has 16 residues. V dropped 0 bases and J dropped 2; count of bases not matched to a gene: 6. The DNA of the CDR3 is TGCGCCAGCAGCTTGGACCTACTAGCGGGCGCCTACGAGCAGTACTTC. Protein sequence: CASSLDLLAGAYEQYF.

The chain carries TRBV9 and TRBJ2-2; 7 nucleotides match TRBD1. Germline CDR1 and CDR2: SGDLS and YYNGEE. This CDR3 has 14 amino acids. Unmatched junction bases numbered 1, after V lost 2 bases and J lost 3 bases. CDR3: CASSVTGDTGELFF. CDR3 DNA: TGTGCCAGCAGCGTTACAGGGGACACCGGGGAGCTGTTTTTT.

The J gene is TRBJ2-5, the V gene TRBV6-1; 13 bases fit TRBD2. V shed 1 base, J shed 7 bases, and the junction held 0 bases outside the gene matches. The CDR3 has 14 residues. Germline V gives CDR1 MNHNS, CDR2 SASEGT. The DNA of the CDR3 is TGTGCCAGCAGTGAAGGACTAGCGGGGGGGACCCAGTACTTC. Translated: CASSEGLAGGTQYF.

Only a few counts were recorded for this clone. J is TRBJ2-1 and V is TRBV11-2; D may be TRBD2 (6 bases). V was clipped by 4 bases and J by 12 bases, with 25 bases between them. Germline V gene lookup returns CDR1 SGHAT and CDR2 FQNNGV. CDR3 length equals 16 residues. CDR3 sequence reads: CASSSTRFALAFGQFF. Here the CDR3 DNA reads TGTGCCAGCAGCTCGACCCGGTTTGCACTAGCTTTCGGGCAGTTCTTC. Combining the CDR3 with reference TRBV11-2 and TRBJ2-1 gives the whole variable domain EAGVAQSPRYKIIEKRQSVAFWCNPISGHATLYWYQQILGQGPKLLIQFQNNGVVDDSQLPKDRFSAERLKGVDSTLKIQPAKLEDSAVYLCASSSTRFALAFGQFFGPGTRLTVL.

The V call is TRBV7-9, the J call TRBJ1-2; 8 nucleotides agree with TRBD1. CDR1 and CDR2 from the germline V gene are SEHNR and FQNEAQ (reference sequence). V lost 5 bases, J lost 4 bases, and 9 bases stayed unmatched. The CDR3 is 15 amino acids. The CDR3 coding sequence is TGTGCCAGCAGCCAGGGGGCGGCCCTAATCTATGGCTACACCTTC. Amino acids: CASSQGAALIYGYTF.

This clone was seen a few times. The gene calls are TRBV18 and TRBJ1-2; a possible D gene is TRBD1 (6 bases). The CDR3 totals 14 residues. The V gene lost 0 bases and the J gene lost 2 bases, with 7 bases spanning the gap. The germline V gene encodes CDR1 KGHSH and CDR2 LQKENI. CDR3 nucleotide sequence: TGTGCCAGCTCACCACCAGGGGGAAACTATGGCTACACCTTC. Protein: CASSPPGGNYGYTF. Supplemented by reference TRBV18 and TRBJ1-2, the full variable domain reads NAGVMQNPRHLVRRRGQEARLRCSPMKGHSHVYWYRQLPEEGLKFMVYLQKENIIDESGMPKERFSAEFPKEGPSILRIQQVVRGDSAAYFCASSPPGGNYGYTFGSGTRLTVV.

This clone turned up a few times. J is TRBJ1-6 and V is TRBV2; D gene ambiguous. Germline CDR1 and CDR2: SNHLY and FYNNEI. The CDR3 sequence is 15 residues long. V was cut by 6 bases and J by 5 bases, with 14 bases left in between. DNA of the CDR3: TGTGCCAGCAGCGGCGGGAGCGGAGATAATTCACCCCTCCACTTT. It translates to CASSGGSGDNSPLHF.

V is TRBV6-1 and J is TRBJ1-2; 7 bases map to TRBD1. The CDR3 spans 14 residues. Germline V gene data show CDR1 as MNHNS and CDR2 as SASEGT. Germline trimming cut 4 bases from V and 8 bases from J; bases unmatched to any gene: 10. The CDR3: CASSADRAPRGYTF. The DNA of the CDR3 is TGTGCCAGCAGTGCCGACAGGGCCCCCCGGGGCTACACCTTC.

This clone appeared a single time. This chain uses TRBV18 with TRBJ2-1, with 11 bases identical to TRBD2. Germline assignment: CDR1 KGHSH and CDR2 LQKENI. The CDR3 has 19 residues. The ends lost 6 bases at V and 0 bases at J; junction bases unmatched: 13. CDR3 sequence (DNA): TGTGCCAGCTCTCGACCTAGCGGGGGGACTTCGAGCTCCTACAATGAGCAGTTCTTC. The encoded protein is CASSRPSGGTSSSYNEQFF. The complete variable domain, with remaining parts taken from reference TRBV18 and TRBJ2-1, reads NAGVMQNPRHLVRRRGQEARLRCSPMKGHSHVYWYRQLPEEGLKFMVYLQKENIIDESGMPKERFSAEFPKEGPSILRIQQVVRGDSAAYFCASSRPSGGTSSSYNEQFFGPGTRLTVL.

This clone was observed a few times. The chain couples TRBV2 to TRBJ2-5; 9 nucleotides align to TRBD2. The junction had 12 bases not matched to a gene; V was cut back by 5 bases and J by 5 bases. CDR3 length equals 16 residues. Germline V lookup: CDR1 SNHLY, CDR2 FYNNEI. The CDR3 sequence is CASSSRGNSGGETQYF. CDR3 nucleotide sequence: TGTGCCAGCAGTTCGCGGGGAAATAGCGGGGGTGAGACCCAGTACTTC.

This clone occurred a few times. CDR3: CASSRQQGLSPLHF. CDR3 DNA: TGTGCCAGCAGCCGACAACAGGGTCTTTCACCCCTCCACTTT. The chain employs TRBV7-9 and TRBJ1-6; weak D call: TRBD1 (6 bases). The V gene's germline CDR1 is SEHNR and CDR2 FQNEAQ (reference sequence). V gave up 5 bases and J gave up 9 bases, with 14 bases separating them. The CDR3 contains 14 residues.

This clone occurred a few times. The chain carries TRBV20-1 and TRBJ1-6, with TRBD1 matching over 8 bases. The CDR3 consists of 11 residues. Germline values: CDR1 DFQATT, CDR2 SNEGSKA (reference sequence). The V segment lost 5 bases and the J segment 14 bases; nucleotides outside the gene matches: 5. The CDR3, as DNA: TGCAGTGCTTCAAAGGGACAGGCCCTCCACTTT. Its protein product is CSASKGQALHF.

This clone was seen only a few times. The chain joins TRBV7-3 to TRBJ2-5; D may be TRBD2 (7 bases). Per the germline V gene, CDR1 is SGHTA and CDR2 is FQGTGA. Trimming pared 3 bases from V and 4 bases from J, leaving 12 bases between. The CDR3 runs 14 residues. The CDR3 loop reads CASSLGGRTETQYF. Written as DNA, the CDR3 is TGTGCCAGCAGCTTGGGGGGGCGGACAGAGACCCAGTACTTC.

The rearrangement uses TRBV14 and TRBJ2-5; D call uncertain. Trimming left V 4 bases short and J 4 bases short, with 16 bases between. CDR3 size: 15 residues. The V gene's germline CDR1 is SGHDN and CDR2 FVKESK. The CDR3 coding sequence is TGTGCCAGCAGCCGCCTCGGGTGGTCGGGAGAGACCCAGTACTTC. Translating it yields CASSRLGWSGETQYF.

This chain connects TRBV2 to TRBJ2-2; TRBD2 aligns across 9 bases. The CDR3 totals 15 residues. The germline gives CDR1 SNHLY, CDR2 FYNNEI. V gave up 5 bases and J gave up 4 bases; unmatched junction bases: 5. The CDR3 coding sequence is TGTGCCAGCAGTATGCGGGGGGGCGGCACCGGGGAGCTGTTTTTT. It codes for CASSMRGGGTGELFF.

The chain recombines TRBV18 with TRBJ2-7; D call uncertain. Deletions cut 6 bases from V and 4 bases from J, with 10 bases between. The V gene's germline CDR1 is KGHSH and CDR2 LQKENI. This CDR3 is 12 amino acids long. The CDR3 loop is CASSETKYEQYF. Here the CDR3 DNA reads TGTGCCAGCTCGGAGACGAAGTACGAGCAGTACTTC.